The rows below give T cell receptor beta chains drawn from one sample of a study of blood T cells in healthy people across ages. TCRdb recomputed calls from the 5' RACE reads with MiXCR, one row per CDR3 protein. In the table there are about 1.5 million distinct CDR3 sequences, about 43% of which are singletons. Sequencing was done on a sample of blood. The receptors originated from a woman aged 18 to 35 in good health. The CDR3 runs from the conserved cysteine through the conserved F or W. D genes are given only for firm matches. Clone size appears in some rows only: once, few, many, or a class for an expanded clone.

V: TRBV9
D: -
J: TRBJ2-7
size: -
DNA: TGTGCCAGCAGCGCTAATACAGGGTGGGTTAGGGACAAGCAGTACTTC
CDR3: CASSANTGWVRDKQYF

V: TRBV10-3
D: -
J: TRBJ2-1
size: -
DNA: TGTGCCATCAGTGAGGAAAAGATAGAGCAGTTCTTC
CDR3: CAISEEKIEQFF

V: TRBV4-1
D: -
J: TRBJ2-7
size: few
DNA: TGCGCCAGCAGCCAAGGGGAAAGGGTAGAGTTCTACGAGCAGTACTTC
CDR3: CASSQGERVEFYEQYF

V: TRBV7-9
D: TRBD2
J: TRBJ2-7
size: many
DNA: TGTGCCAGCAGCCCTAGCGGCCTTGCCTACGAGCAGTACTTC
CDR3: CASSPSGLAYEQYF

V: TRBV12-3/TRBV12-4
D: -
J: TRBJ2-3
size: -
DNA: TGTGCCAGCAGTCCCCCGGGAGTGGAAACAGATACGGAGTATTTT
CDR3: CASSPPGVETDTEYF

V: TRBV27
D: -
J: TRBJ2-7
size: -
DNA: TGTGCCAGCAGTTCAGGTGGGGGCACGTATTCCTACGAGCAGTACTTC
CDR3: CASSSGGGTYSYEQYF

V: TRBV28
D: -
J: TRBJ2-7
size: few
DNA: TGTGCCAGCAGTTTAGGTTGGCCGTCCTACGAGCAGTACTTC
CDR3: CASSLGWPSYEQYF

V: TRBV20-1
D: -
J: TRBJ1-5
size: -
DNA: TGCAGTGTCGGCAGATGGAATCAGCCCCAGCATTTT
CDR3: CSVGRWNQPQHF

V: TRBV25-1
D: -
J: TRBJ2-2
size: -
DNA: TGTGCCAGCACATCGCAATTATCCAGAAAGTTCCGGGACCACCCTGGACCTGAGGAGCTGTTTTTT
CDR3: CASTSQLSRKFRDHPGPEELFF

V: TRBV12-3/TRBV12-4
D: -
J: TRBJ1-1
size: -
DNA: TGTGCCAGCAGTTGGGGAGGGGGAATCACTGAAGCTTTCTTT
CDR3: CASSWGGGITEAFF

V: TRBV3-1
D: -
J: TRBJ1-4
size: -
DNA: TGTGCCAACAGCCAAGATCTTCGGGTTTTGTGGGCTAATGAAAAACTGTTTTTT
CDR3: CANSQDLRVLWANEKLFF

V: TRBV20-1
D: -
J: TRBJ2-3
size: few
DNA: TGCAGTGCTAATCTAGGGGCGCCAGATACGCAGTATTTT
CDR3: CSANLGAPDTQYF

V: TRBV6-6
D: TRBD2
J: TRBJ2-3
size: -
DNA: TGTGCCAGCACGCCGGGACGCGGGGGTAGCACAGATACGCAGTATTTT
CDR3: CASTPGRGGSTDTQYF

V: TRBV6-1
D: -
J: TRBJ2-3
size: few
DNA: TGTGCCAGCAATCCCTTTTTCCTCGGCCTAGACACAGATACGCAGTATTTT
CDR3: CASNPFFLGLDTDTQYF

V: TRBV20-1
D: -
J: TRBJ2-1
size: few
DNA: TGCAGTGCTAGTCCTCGCTCTATGGCAGGAGGACGGGGGTACAATGAGCAGTTCTTC
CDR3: CSASPRSMAGGRGYNEQFF

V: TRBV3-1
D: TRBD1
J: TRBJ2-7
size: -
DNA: TGTGCCAGCAGCCAAGTGGCGCAGGGGGTCAACGAGCAGTACTTC
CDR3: CASSQVAQGVNEQYF

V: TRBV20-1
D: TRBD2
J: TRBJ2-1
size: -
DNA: TGCAGTGCTAGGATCCCGGGACTAGGCCAATACAATGAGCAGTTCTTC
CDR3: CSARIPGLGQYNEQFF

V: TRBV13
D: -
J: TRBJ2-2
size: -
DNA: TGTGCCAGCAGCTTCGGGCGGGGTAACACCGGGGAGCTGTTTTTT
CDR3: CASSFGRGNTGELFF

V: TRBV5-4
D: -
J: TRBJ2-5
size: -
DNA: TGTGCCAGCAGCTTCCCCATCGAAGAGACCCAGTACTTC
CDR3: CASSFPIEETQYF

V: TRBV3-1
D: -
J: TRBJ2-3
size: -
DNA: TGTGCCAGCGGGGGGGCGGGCACAGATACGCAGTATTTT
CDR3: CASGGAGTDTQYF